This is a list of T cell receptor beta chains from one sample in a study of blood T cell repertoires in COVID-19. The assay was immunoSEQ multiplex PCR, and TCRdb's table has in-frame clones only and misses some. The table shows 200,000 to 300,000 clones, with around 88% occurring only once. The sequenced sample consisted of peripheral blood. These receptors all come from a woman under 40 who had recovered from COVID-19. The CDR3 runs from the conserved cysteine through the conserved F or W. Each record gives: CDR3 DNA, CDR3 protein, V gene, D gene, J gene, clone size. The D gene is left open where the match is weak. Size is omitted from some rows. Given values are once, few, many or a class for expanded clones.

CDR3 DNA: TGTGCCAGCAGCCAAGACGGGGGGGAGGCCCAGTACTTC
CDR3 protein: CASSQDGGEAQYF
V gene: TRBV4-2
D gene: TRBD2
J gene: TRBJ2-5
clone size: NA

CDR3 DNA: TGTGCCAGCAGTTTTACAGGGGATCTATACGAGCAGTACTTC
CDR3 protein: CASSFTGDLYEQYF
V gene: TRBV6-5
D gene: TRBD1
J gene: TRBJ2-7
clone size: NA

CDR3 DNA: TGCAGTGCGAGACTCAAAAACATTCAGTACTTC
CDR3 protein: CSARLKNIQYF
V gene: TRBV20-1
D gene: NA
J gene: TRBJ2-4
clone size: many

CDR3 DNA: TGTGCCAGCAGCTTAAAGGTTTTCGGGTACGAGCAGTACTTC
CDR3 protein: CASSLKVFGYEQYF
V gene: TRBV11-2
D gene: NA
J gene: TRBJ2-7
clone size: NA

CDR3 DNA: TGTGCCAGCAGTTTGGAGGGGGCGCATGGCTACACCTTC
CDR3 protein: CASSLEGAHGYTF
V gene: TRBV12-3/TRBV12-4
D gene: TRBD1
J gene: TRBJ1-2
clone size: NA

CDR3 DNA: TGCGCCAGCAGTATAGATTTTCTGAACACTGAAGCTTTCTTT
CDR3 protein: CASSIDFLNTEAFF
V gene: TRBV5-1
D gene: NA
J gene: TRBJ1-1
clone size: NA

CDR3 DNA: TGTGCCAGCAGCTCCACCCCCGCGACAGGGACCAATGAGCAGTTCTTC
CDR3 protein: CASSSTPATGTNEQFF
V gene: TRBV7-3
D gene: TRBD1
J gene: TRBJ2-1
clone size: once

CDR3 DNA: TGTGCCACCGAGCCCGGACTAGCGGGGGGGTCCGGAGATACGCAGTATTTT
CDR3 protein: CATEPGLAGGSGDTQYF
V gene: TRBV19
D gene: TRBD2
J gene: TRBJ2-3
clone size: NA

CDR3 DNA: TGTGCCAGCAGTAAAGTAGCGGGGGGTGGGGAGACCCAGTACTTC
CDR3 protein: CASSKVAGGGETQYF
V gene: TRBV2
D gene: TRBD2
J gene: TRBJ2-5
clone size: NA

CDR3 DNA: TGTGCCAGCAGCTTCGGGGCGAACACCGGGGAGCTGTTTTTT
CDR3 protein: CASSFGANTGELFF
V gene: TRBV5-5
D gene: NA
J gene: TRBJ2-2
clone size: NA

CDR3 DNA: TGTGCCAGTACACGGGGACACCTTCTCTCTAACTATGGCTACACCTTC
CDR3 protein: CASTRGHLLSNYGYTF
V gene: TRBV19
D gene: NA
J gene: TRBJ1-2
clone size: NA

CDR3 DNA: TGTGCCACCAGCACGACTAGAGACGGTAGCAATGAGCAGTTCTTC
CDR3 protein: CATSTTRDGSNEQFF
V gene: TRBV15
D gene: NA
J gene: TRBJ2-1
clone size: NA

CDR3 DNA: TGTGCCAGCAGCCCAGGACAGGGGCAAGAGACCCAGTACTTC
CDR3 protein: CASSPGQGQETQYF
V gene: TRBV11-3
D gene: TRBD1
J gene: TRBJ2-5
clone size: NA

CDR3 DNA: TGTGCCTGGATGGTGGCTAGCGGGGTAGGTGAGCAGTACTTC
CDR3 protein: CAWMVASGVGEQYF
V gene: TRBV30
D gene: TRBD2
J gene: TRBJ2-7
clone size: once

CDR3 DNA: TGTGCCAGCAGCGTAGCCAGGGGCTATGGCTACACCTTC
CDR3 protein: CASSVARGYGYTF
V gene: TRBV9
D gene: NA
J gene: TRBJ1-2
clone size: few

CDR3 DNA: TGTGCCAGCAGCTTGGCAGGGGGCGGGAATCAGCCCCAGCATTTT
CDR3 protein: CASSLAGGGNQPQHF
V gene: TRBV5-4
D gene: TRBD1
J gene: TRBJ1-5
clone size: NA

CDR3 DNA: TGTGCCAGCAAACAGGGGCGAACTGAAGCTTTCTTT
CDR3 protein: CASKQGRTEAFF
V gene: TRBV6-4
D gene: TRBD1
J gene: TRBJ1-1
clone size: many

CDR3 DNA: TGTGCCAGCAGTCCAGCCAGGGGGGCCCTCACTGAAGCTTTCTTT
CDR3 protein: CASSPARGALTEAFF
V gene: TRBV2
D gene: TRBD1
J gene: TRBJ1-1
clone size: few

CDR3 DNA: TGTGCCAGTAGGTTCAGGGTGGGAACGTCGGACACCGGGGAGCTGTTTTTT
CDR3 protein: CASRFRVGTSDTGELFF
V gene: TRBV19
D gene: NA
J gene: TRBJ2-2
clone size: NA

CDR3 DNA: TGTGCCTGGCGGACAAACTCCTACGAGCAGTACTTC
CDR3 protein: CAWRTNSYEQYF
V gene: TRBV30
D gene: NA
J gene: TRBJ2-7
clone size: NA

CDR3 DNA: TGTGCCAGCAGCCCCTCCGTTCGCAATCAGCCCCAGCATTTT
CDR3 protein: CASSPSVRNQPQHF
V gene: TRBV3-1/TRBV3-2
D gene: NA
J gene: TRBJ1-5
clone size: NA

CDR3 DNA: TGCGCCAGCAGTTCAACAGGGAAGGCCACTTTC
CDR3 protein: CASSSTGKATF
V gene: TRBV5-1
D gene: NA
J gene: TRBJ2-7
clone size: few

CDR3 DNA: TGCGCCAGCAGCTTTGGGGGGAGCTCCTACGAGCAGTACTTC
CDR3 protein: CASSFGGSSYEQYF
V gene: TRBV5-1
D gene: NA
J gene: TRBJ2-7
clone size: NA

CDR3 DNA: TGTGCCACCGAAAACGGGACAGCTAGCTTCCCGATCACTGAAGCTTTCTTT
CDR3 protein: CATENGTASFPITEAFF
V gene: TRBV18
D gene: TRBD1
J gene: TRBJ1-1
clone size: NA

CDR3 DNA: TGCGCCAGCAGCCAAGAAACACAATCCTACGAGCAGTACTTC
CDR3 protein: CASSQETQSYEQYF
V gene: TRBV4-3
D gene: NA
J gene: TRBJ2-7
clone size: NA

CDR3 DNA: TGTGCCAGCAGCCCGGGGGTAGCCAGACACTCCGAAGCTTTCTTT
CDR3 protein: CASSPGVARHSEAFF
V gene: TRBV27
D gene: NA
J gene: TRBJ1-1
clone size: NA

CDR3 DNA: TGTGCCAGCAGTTACTCGCGTGGGAACACTGAAGCTTTCTTT
CDR3 protein: CASSYSRGNTEAFF
V gene: TRBV6-5
D gene: NA
J gene: TRBJ1-1
clone size: NA